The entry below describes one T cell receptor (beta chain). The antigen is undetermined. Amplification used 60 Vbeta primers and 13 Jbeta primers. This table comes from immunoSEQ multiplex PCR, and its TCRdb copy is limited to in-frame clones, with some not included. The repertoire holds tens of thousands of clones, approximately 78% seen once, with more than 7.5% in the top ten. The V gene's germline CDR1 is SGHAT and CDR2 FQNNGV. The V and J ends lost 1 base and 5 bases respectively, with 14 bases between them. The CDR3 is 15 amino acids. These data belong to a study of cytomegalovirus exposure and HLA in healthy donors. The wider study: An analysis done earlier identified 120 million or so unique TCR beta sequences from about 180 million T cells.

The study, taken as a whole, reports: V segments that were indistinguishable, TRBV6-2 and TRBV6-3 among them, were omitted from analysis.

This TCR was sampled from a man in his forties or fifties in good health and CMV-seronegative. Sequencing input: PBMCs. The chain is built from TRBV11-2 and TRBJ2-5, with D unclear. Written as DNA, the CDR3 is TGTGCCAGCAGCTTAGTTTGGGCATCTGGGGAGACCCAGTACTTC. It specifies CASSLVWASGETQYF.